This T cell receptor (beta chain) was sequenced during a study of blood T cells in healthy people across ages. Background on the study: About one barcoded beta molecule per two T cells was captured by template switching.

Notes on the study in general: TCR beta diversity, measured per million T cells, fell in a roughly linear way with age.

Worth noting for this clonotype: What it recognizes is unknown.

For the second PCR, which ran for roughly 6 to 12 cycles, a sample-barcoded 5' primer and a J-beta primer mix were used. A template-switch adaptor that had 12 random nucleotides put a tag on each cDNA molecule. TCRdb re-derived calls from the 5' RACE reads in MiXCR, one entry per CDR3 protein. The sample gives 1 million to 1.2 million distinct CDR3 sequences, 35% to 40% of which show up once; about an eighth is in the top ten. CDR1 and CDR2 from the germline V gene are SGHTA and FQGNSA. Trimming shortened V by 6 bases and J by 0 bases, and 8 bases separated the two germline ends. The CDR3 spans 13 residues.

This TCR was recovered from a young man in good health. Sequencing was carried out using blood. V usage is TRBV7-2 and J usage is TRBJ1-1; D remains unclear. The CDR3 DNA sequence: TGTGCCAGCAGTTCGGAGTTGAACACTGAAGCTTTCTTT. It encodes CASSSELNTEAFF.